These 28 T cell receptor beta chains share one sample of origin, sequenced in a study of identical twins. TCRdb used MiXCR to reprocess the 5' RACE reads, holding one entry per CDR3 protein. This table holds approximately 500,000 distinct CDR3 sequences, 13% to 15% found once. The same specimen was also included in a second study, on yellow fever vaccine responses in identical twins.

The sample comprised CD4+ T cells sorted from blood. These TCRs come from a woman aged 18-35 years in good health.

V gene TRBV4-2 combines with J gene TRBJ2-5; TRBD1 matches 10 bases. There are 14 residues in the CDR3. V trimming: 5 bases; J trimming: 4 bases; junction bases outside the gene matches: 4. Germline V CDR1 and CDR2: LGHNA, YNFKEQ. CDR3 in DNA: TGTGCCAGCAGCTCCCGGGACAGGGGAGAGACCCAGTACTTC. Its protein is CASSSRDRGETQYF.

The rearrangement joins TRBV24-1 to TRBJ2-7; D gene uncertain. The CDR3 is 12 amino acids. CDR1 KGHDR and CDR2 SFDVKD come from the germline V gene. V dropped 4 bases and J dropped 4 bases, with 7 bases sitting between them. The DNA of the CDR3 is TGTGCCACCAGTGAGATGGATTACGAGCAGTACGTC. Protein product: CATSEMDYEQYV.

The gene calls are TRBV5-1 and TRBJ1-4; TRBD1 is a possible D gene (6 bases). V was trimmed by 3 bases and J by 8 bases, leaving 14 bases between them. The CDR3 spans 14 residues. Germline V gene data show CDR1 as SGHRS and CDR2 as YFSETQ. The CDR3 is CASSSRGREEKLFF. In DNA form, the CDR3 reads TGCGCCAGCAGCTCCAGGGGCCGCGAAGAAAAACTGTTTTTT.

This clonotype has only a few counts. DNA for the CDR3: TGCGCCAGCAGCTTTAACAGGGGGCAACAGAAGACCCAGTACTTC. Protein sequence: CASSFNRGQQKTQYF. The chain links TRBV5-1 to TRBJ2-5, with 9 nucleotides matching TRBD1. J lost 6 bases, V lost 2 bases, and 8 bases had no gene match. CDR3 size: 15 residues. Germline CDR1 is SGHRS and CDR2 is YFSETQ.

This clonotype was counted between two and nine times. The chain is built from TRBV10-3 and TRBJ2-2; no reliable D call. Trimming took off 7 bases at V and 8 bases at J, with 20 bases between the two ends. The CDR3 sequence is 15 residues long. In germline, CDR1 is ENHRY, CDR2 SYGVKD. CDR3 in amino acids: CAITKNKGRGGELFF. The CDR3 nucleotides are TGTGCCATCACCAAAAACAAGGGCCGCGGAGGGGAGCTGTTTTTT.

This clonotype was seen a handful of times. The chain employs TRBV12-3 or TRBV12-4 and TRBJ1-2, with D uncertain. The CDR3 is 13 residues long. The V end lost 3 bases, the J end lost 7 bases, and 12 bases lay between the germline ends. CDR3 residues: CASSLQRASGYTF. CDR3 nucleotides: TGTGCCAGCAGTTTGCAGCGGGCGTCTGGCTACACCTTC.

In this sample, this clonotype turned up many times. The chain employs TRBV12-3 or TRBV12-4 and TRBJ1-1; D is unresolved. This CDR3 has 14 amino acids. The germline V and J ends were trimmed by 6 bases and 0 bases, with 11 bases remaining between them. In DNA, the CDR3 is TGTGCCAGCAGCTTCGGGGTCATGAACACTGAAGCTTTCTTT. It specifies CASSFGVMNTEAFF.

There are a few counts of this clonotype. This chain connects TRBV11-3 to TRBJ2-7, with D perhaps matching TRBD1 or TRBD2 (5 bases each). Germline V gives CDR1 SGHNT, CDR2 YENEEA. Trimming stripped 1 base from V and 4 bases from J, with 14 bases between. This CDR3 contains 15 residues. The CDR3 coding sequence is TGTGCCAGCAGCTTAGTATACGGGACCCAATACGAGCAGTACTTC. This codes for CASSLVYGTQYEQYF.

This sequence joins TRBV10-3 and TRBJ1-6, with D tentatively TRBD1 (6 bases). Deletions cut 6 bases from V and 15 bases from J, with 15 bases between. This CDR3 spans 12 amino acids. Looked up from germline, CDR1 is ENHRY and CDR2 is SYGVKD. The CDR3 sequence: CAISPDSARLHF. CDR3 sequence (DNA): TGTGCCATCAGCCCGGACAGCGCACGCCTCCACTTT.

Comments on this clonotype: This may come from a read error, since a much larger clone is one base off. The chain employs TRBV7-9 and TRBJ1-2; D gene unclear. CDR1 is SEHNR and CDR2 is FQNEAQ in the germline V gene (reference sequence). Trimming took off 5 bases at V and 0 bases at J, with 13 bases between the two ends. CDR3 length: 15 amino acids. The CDR3, as DNA: TGTGCCAGCAGCACAACCGGGTGTGCTAACTATGGCTACACCTTC. This encodes CASSTTGCANYGYTF.

This clonotype was counted a few times. V and J are TRBV3-1 and TRBJ1-5; D ambiguous. Trimming took 2 bases from V and 1 from J, leaving 12 bases between them. The CDR3 extends over 16 amino acids. From germline, CDR1 is LGHDT and CDR2 YNNKEL (reference sequence). The CDR3 loop reads CASSQSGRGSNQPQHF. Here the CDR3 DNA reads TGTGCCAGCAGCCAAAGCGGCAGAGGAAGCAATCAGCCCCAGCATTTT.

This clonotype was counted between two and nine times. The genes are TRBV7-8 and TRBJ1-2; TRBD1 is a possible D gene (6 bases). Germline V CDR1 and CDR2: SGHVS, FQNEAQ. V was clipped by 8 bases and J by 0 bases, with 22 bases between them. CDR3 length: 17 amino acids. The DNA for the CDR3 is TGTGCCAGCGGGATTGGGAACAGGGTTGAAGCTAACTATGGCTACACCTTC. Encoded protein: CASGIGNRVEANYGYTF.

This chain uses TRBV15 with TRBJ2-7; no definite D call. Germline lookup yields CDR1 LNHNV and CDR2 YYDKDF (reference sequence). Trimming pared 2 bases from V and 11 bases from J, leaving 10 bases between. CDR3 size: 11 residues. The chain's CDR3 is CATSRNTVEYV. The CDR3 DNA is TGTGCCACCAGCAGAAACACGGTGGAGTACGTC.

This clonotype was seen only a few times. This chain uses TRBV12-3 or TRBV12-4 with TRBJ1-6, with 7 bases matching TRBD1. The CDR3 has 16 amino acids. V lost 2 bases, J lost 7 bases, and 8 bases stayed unmatched. The CDR3 bases are TGTGCCAGCAGTTTATACAACAGGGGATCGAATTCACCCCTCCACTTT. Amino acids: CASSLYNRGSNSPLHF.

This clonotype showed up many times. This sequence joins TRBV7-3 and TRBJ2-3; TRBD1 aligns across 11 bases. Germline V gives CDR1 SGHTA, CDR2 FQGTGA. The CDR3 loop spans 17 amino acids. V dropped 3 bases and J dropped 3; count of bases not matched to a gene: 8. The CDR3 region is CASSFTGTGGTTDTQYF. CDR3 DNA sequence: TGTGCCAGCAGCTTCACCGGGACAGGGGGAACAACAGATACGCAGTATTTT.

Only a few counts were recorded for this clonotype. The chain has TRBV20-1 and TRBJ1-2; D gene uncertain. V was trimmed by 5 bases and J by 4 bases, leaving 14 bases between them. Germline V gene data show CDR1 as DFQATT and CDR2 as SNEGSKA (reference sequence). There are 13 residues in the CDR3. The DNA of the CDR3 is TGCAGTGCTTACACCCAGGCCATCTATGGCTACACCTTC. This encodes CSAYTQAIYGYTF.

The chain couples TRBV20-1 to TRBJ2-1, with TRBD2 identical over 8 bases. From germline, CDR1 is DFQATT and CDR2 SNEGSKA (reference sequence). The CDR3 is 14 residues long. The CDR3 loop reads CSPERGGGSNEQFF. CDR3 nucleotides: TGCAGCCCGGAACGGGGCGGGGGGAGCAATGAGCAGTTCTTC.

In this sample, this clonotype turned up a few times. The chain recombines TRBV27 with TRBJ2-1, with 7 bases fitting TRBD2. There are 15 residues in the CDR3. Trimming cost V 3 bases and J 5 bases; bases outside gene matches: 7. The germline V gene encodes CDR1 MNHEY and CDR2 SMNVEV (reference sequence). For the CDR3, the DNA is TGTGCCAGCAGTTTGATAGCGGGTAGGAACAATGAGCAGTTCTTC. Translating it yields CASSLIAGRNNEQFF.

V gene TRBV24-1 combines with J gene TRBJ2-5; TRBD1 aligns across 10 bases. Germline values: CDR1 KGHDR, CDR2 SFDVKD. The CDR3 contains 15 residues. The V gene end was trimmed by 4 bases and the J gene end by 3 bases; junction bases not matched to a gene: 4. Here the CDR3 reads CATSDPGQGEETQYF. CDR3 in DNA: TGTGCCACCAGTGACCCCGGACAGGGGGAAGAGACCCAGTACTTC.

Only a few counts were recorded for this clonotype. The chain links TRBV18 to TRBJ2-7; D call uncertain. The V end was cut by 0 bases, the J end by 1 base, with 10 bases between. The CDR3 contains 15 residues. Germline V gene lookup returns CDR1 KGHSH and CDR2 LQKENI. The CDR3 loop is CASSPPGVYSYEQYF. For the CDR3, the DNA is TGTGCCAGCTCACCACCCGGAGTATATTCCTACGAGCAGTACTTC.

The rearrangement uses TRBV29-1 and TRBJ2-5; 12 bases line up with TRBD2. The CDR3 extends over 14 amino acids. J lost 4 bases, V lost 6 bases, and 6 bases had no gene match. Looked up from germline, CDR1 is SQVTM and CDR2 is ANQGSEA. This chain's CDR3 is CSVVGLAGRETQYF. As DNA, the CDR3 is TGCAGCGTGGTTGGACTAGCGGGAAGAGAGACCCAGTACTTC.

This clonotype was seen a handful of times. The chain carries TRBV7-8 and TRBJ2-3; 8 bases fit TRBD1. Germline loops: CDR1 SGHVS, CDR2 FQNEAQ. CDR3 length: 15 amino acids. V dropped 4 bases and J dropped 7; count of bases not matched to a gene: 10. CDR3: CASSSGTGGLNTQYF. The CDR3 DNA follows: TGTGCCAGCAGCTCCGGGACAGGCGGCCTGAATACGCAGTATTTT.

The chain recombines TRBV10-3 with TRBJ1-4; perhaps TRBD1 as D (5 bases). Trimming removed 5 bases at V and 7 bases at J, with 17 bases between. CDR1 is ENHRY, CDR2 SYGVKD, per germline. The CDR3 is 15 residues long. CDR3 sequence (DNA): TGTGCCATCAGTCCGAGAGAGGGGAAGGGTGAAAAACTGTTTTTT. Protein: CAISPREGKGEKLFF.

DNA for the CDR3: TGCAGTGCTAAGGAGGGGGGTGGGGCCAACGTCCTGACTTTC. Protein sequence: CSAKEGGGANVLTF. The chain recombines TRBV20-1 with TRBJ2-6; D is perhaps TRBD1 or TRBD2 (6 bases each). The germline CDR1 and CDR2 sequences are DFQATT and SNEGSKA (reference sequence). With 4 bases removed from V and 3 bases from J, the gap between germline ends came to 10 bases. This CDR3 is 14 amino acids long.

Ten or more counts support this clonotype. The rearrangement joins TRBV24-1 to TRBJ2-7; D possibly matches TRBD1 or TRBD2 (5 bases each). CDR1 is KGHDR and CDR2 is SFDVKD in the germline V gene. Trimming cost V 4 bases and J 4 bases, with 10 bases left between them. The CDR3 spans 13 residues. This CDR3 is CATSDGTRYEQYF. CDR3 bases: TGTGCCACCAGTGACGGGACCCGATACGAGCAGTACTTC.

This clonotype was counted between two and nine times. The CDR3 region has the DNA TGCAGTGCTACCCCTAGCGGGGGTGGCACCGGGGAGCTGTTTTTT. Translating gives CSATPSGGGTGELFF. J is TRBJ2-2 and V is TRBV20-1; 10 bases fit TRBD2. CDR1 is DFQATT, CDR2 SNEGSKA, per germline (reference sequence). The junction had 6 bases not matched to a gene; V was cut back by 4 bases and J by 4 bases. CDR3 length: 15 amino acids.

This clonotype was counted between two and nine times. J is TRBJ1-1 and V is TRBV11-2; 7 bases match TRBD1. V lost 3 bases and J lost 3; bases outside the gene matches: 13. The CDR3 has 17 residues. Germline loops: CDR1 SGHAT, CDR2 FQNNGV. This CDR3 reads CASSLGRGQVMDTEAFF. The CDR3 bases are TGTGCCAGCAGCTTGGGTAGGGGGCAAGTTATGGACACTGAAGCTTTCTTT.

Many counts were recorded for this clonotype. The rearrangement uses TRBV12-3 or TRBV12-4 and TRBJ1-1, with TRBD1 matching over 7 bases. V shed 5 bases and J 5 bases; nucleotides not matched to a gene: 5. CDR3 length equals 13 residues. The CDR3 here is CASSVTGVTEAFF. CDR3 in DNA: TGTGCCAGCAGTGTCACAGGGGTGACTGAAGCTTTCTTT.